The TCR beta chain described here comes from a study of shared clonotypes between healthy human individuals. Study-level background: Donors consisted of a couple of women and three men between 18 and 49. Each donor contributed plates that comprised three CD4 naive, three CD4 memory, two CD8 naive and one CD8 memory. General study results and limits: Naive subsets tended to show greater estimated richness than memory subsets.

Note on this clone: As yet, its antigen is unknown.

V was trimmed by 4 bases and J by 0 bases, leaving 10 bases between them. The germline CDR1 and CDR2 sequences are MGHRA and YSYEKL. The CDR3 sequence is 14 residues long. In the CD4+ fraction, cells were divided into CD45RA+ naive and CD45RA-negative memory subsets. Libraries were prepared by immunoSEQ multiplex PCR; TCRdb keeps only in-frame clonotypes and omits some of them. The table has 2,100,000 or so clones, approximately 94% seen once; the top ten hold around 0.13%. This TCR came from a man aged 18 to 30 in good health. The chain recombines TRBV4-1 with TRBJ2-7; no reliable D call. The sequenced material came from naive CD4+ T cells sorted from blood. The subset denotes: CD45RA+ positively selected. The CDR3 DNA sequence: TGCGCCAGCAGCCTTTCGACACTCTCCTACGAGCAGTACTTC. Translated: CASSLSTLSYEQYF.